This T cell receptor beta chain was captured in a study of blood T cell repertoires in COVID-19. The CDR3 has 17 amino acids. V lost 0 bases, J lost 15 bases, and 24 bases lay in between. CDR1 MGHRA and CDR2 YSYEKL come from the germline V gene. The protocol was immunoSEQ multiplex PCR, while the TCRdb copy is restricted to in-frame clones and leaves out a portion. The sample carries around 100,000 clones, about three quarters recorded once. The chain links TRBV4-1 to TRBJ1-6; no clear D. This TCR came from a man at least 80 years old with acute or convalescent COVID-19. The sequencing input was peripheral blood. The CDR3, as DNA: TGCGCCAGCAGCCAAGATCGAGACTCCACGGGAAGGTTGGACCTCCACTTT. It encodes CASSQDRDSTGRLDLHF.